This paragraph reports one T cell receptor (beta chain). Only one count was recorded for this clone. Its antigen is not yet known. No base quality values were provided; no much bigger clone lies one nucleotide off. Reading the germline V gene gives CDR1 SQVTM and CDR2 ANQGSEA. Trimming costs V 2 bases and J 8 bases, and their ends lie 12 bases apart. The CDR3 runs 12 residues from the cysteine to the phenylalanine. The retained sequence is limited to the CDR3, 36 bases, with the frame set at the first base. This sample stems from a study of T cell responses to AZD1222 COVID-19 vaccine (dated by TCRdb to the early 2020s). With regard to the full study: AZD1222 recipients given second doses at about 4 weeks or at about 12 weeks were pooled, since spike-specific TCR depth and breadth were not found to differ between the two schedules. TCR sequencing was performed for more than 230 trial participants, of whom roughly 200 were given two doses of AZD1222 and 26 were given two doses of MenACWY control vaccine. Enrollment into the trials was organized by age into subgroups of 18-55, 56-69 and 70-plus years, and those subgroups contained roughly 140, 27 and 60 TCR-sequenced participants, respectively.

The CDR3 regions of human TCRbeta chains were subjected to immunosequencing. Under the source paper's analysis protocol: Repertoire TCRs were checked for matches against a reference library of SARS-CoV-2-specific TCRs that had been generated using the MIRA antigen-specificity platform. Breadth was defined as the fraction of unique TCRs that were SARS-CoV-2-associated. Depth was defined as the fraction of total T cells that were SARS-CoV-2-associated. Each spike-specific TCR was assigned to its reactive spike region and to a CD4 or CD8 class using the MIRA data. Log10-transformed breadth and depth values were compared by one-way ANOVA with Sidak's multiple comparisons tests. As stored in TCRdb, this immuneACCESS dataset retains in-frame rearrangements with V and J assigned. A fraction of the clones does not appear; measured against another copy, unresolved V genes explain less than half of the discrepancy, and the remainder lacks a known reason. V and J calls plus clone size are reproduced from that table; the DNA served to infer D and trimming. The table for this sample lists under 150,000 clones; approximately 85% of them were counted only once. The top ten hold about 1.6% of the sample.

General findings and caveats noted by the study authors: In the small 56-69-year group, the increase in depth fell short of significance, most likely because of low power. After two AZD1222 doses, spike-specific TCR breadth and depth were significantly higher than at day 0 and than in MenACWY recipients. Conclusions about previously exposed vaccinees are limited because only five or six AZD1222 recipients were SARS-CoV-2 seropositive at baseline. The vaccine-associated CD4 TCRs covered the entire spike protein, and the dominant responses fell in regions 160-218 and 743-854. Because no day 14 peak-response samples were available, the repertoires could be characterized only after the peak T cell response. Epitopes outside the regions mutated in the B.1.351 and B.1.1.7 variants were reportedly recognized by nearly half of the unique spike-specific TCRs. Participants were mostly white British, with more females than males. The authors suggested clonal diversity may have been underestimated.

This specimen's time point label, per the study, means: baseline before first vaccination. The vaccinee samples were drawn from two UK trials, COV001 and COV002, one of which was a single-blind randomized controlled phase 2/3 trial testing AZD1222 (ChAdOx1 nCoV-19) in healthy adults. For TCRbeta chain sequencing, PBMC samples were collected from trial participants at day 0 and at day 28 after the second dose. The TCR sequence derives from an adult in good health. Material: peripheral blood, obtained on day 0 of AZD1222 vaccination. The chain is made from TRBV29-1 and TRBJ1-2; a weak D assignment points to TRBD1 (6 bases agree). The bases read TGCAGCGTTGAATGGGGCGGGGGCGGCTACACCTTC. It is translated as CSVEWGGGGYTF.